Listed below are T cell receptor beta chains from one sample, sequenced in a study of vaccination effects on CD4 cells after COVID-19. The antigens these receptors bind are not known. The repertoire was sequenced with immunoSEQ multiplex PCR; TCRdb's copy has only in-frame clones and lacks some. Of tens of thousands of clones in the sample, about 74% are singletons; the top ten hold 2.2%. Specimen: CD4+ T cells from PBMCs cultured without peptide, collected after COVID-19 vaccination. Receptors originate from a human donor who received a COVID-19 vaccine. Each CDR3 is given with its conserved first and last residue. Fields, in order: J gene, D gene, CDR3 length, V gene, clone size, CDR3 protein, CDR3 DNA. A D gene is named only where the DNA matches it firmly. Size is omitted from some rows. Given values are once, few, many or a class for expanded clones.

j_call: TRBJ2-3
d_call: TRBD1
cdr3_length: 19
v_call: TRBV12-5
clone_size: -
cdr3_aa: CASGLGTGTADPILDTQYF
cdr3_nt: TGTGCTAGTGGTTTGGGGACGGGGACAGCCGACCCAATTCTAGATACGCAGTATTTT

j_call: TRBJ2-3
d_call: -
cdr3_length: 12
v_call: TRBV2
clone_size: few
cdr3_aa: CASSFGTDTQYF
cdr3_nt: TGTGCCAGCAGTTTTGGGACAGATACGCAGTATTTT

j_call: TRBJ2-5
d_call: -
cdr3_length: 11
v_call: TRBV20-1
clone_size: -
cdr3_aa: CSAPRQETQYF
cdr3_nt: TGCAGTGCCCCGCGGCAAGAGACCCAGTACTTC

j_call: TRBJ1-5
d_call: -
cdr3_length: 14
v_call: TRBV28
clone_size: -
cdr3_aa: CASSPLAGNQPQHF
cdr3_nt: TGTGCCAGCAGTCCCCTAGCGGGTAATCAGCCCCAGCATTTT

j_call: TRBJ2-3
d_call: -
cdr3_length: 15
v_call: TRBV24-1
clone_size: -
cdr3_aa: CATSVDPRGPDTQYF
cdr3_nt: TGTGCCACCAGCGTAGACCCCAGAGGGCCAGATACGCAGTATTTT

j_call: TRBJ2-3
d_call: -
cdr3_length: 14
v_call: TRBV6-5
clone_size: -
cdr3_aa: CASRGRVISDTQYF
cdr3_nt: TGTGCCAGCCGGGGCAGGGTCATATCAGATACGCAGTATTTT

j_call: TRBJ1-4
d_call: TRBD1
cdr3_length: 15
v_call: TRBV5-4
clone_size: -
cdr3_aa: CASSLATGENEKLFF
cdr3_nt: TGTGCCAGCAGCTTGGCCACAGGGGAGAATGAAAAACTGTTTTTT

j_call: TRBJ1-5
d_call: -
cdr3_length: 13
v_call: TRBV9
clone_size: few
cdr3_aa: CASSTTVNQPQHF
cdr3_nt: TGTGCCAGCAGCACGACAGTTAATCAGCCCCAGCATTTT

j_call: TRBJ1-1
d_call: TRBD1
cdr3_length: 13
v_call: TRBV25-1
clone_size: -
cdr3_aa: CASSGTGITEAFF
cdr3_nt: TGTGCCAGCAGTGGGACAGGGATCACTGAAGCTTTCTTT

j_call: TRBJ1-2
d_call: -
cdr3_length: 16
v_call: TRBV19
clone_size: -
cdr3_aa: CASSTSGLSIQYGYTF
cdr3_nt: TGTGCCAGTAGTACGTCGGGACTTTCCATCCAATATGGCTACACCTTC

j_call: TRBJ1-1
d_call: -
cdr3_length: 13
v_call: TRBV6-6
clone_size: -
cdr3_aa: CASSSTGDTEAFF
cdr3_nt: TGTGCCAGCAGTTCGACAGGCGACACTGAAGCTTTCTTT

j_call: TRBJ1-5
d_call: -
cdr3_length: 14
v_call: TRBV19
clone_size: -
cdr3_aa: CASSSPLSNQPQHF
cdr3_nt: TGTGCCAGTAGTTCGCCCCTTAGCAATCAGCCCCAGCATTTT

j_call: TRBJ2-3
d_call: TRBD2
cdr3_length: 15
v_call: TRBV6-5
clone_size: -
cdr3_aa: CASSYQTSGGDTQYF
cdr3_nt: TGTGCCAGCAGTTACCAAACTAGCGGGGGGGATACGCAGTATTTT

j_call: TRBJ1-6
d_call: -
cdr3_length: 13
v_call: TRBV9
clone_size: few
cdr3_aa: CASSAGPESPLHF
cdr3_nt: TGTGCCAGCAGCGCAGGACCCGAATCACCCCTCCACTTT

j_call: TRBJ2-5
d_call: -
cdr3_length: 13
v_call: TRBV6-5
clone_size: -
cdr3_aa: CASSYGAIGAQYF
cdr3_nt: TGTGCCAGCAGTTACGGGGCCATTGGGGCCCAGTACTTC

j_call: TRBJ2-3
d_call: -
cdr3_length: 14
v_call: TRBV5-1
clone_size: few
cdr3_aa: CASSLGGGADTQYF
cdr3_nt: TGCGCCAGCAGCTTGGGTGGGGGCGCAGATACGCAGTATTTT

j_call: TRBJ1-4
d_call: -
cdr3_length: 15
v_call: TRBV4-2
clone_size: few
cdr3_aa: CASNPSRGGHEKLFF
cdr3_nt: TGTGCCAGCAACCCTAGCCGGGGGGGCCATGAAAAACTGTTTTTT

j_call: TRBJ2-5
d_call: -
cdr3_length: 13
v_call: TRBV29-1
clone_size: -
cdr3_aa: CSVAQGDSLTQYF
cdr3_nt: TGCAGCGTTGCACAGGGCGACTCCCTAACCCAGTACTTC

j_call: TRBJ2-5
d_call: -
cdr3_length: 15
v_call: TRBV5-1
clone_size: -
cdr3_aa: CASSTTTGFPETQYF
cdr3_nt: TGCGCCAGCAGCACAACCACCGGTTTCCCAGAGACCCAGTACTTC

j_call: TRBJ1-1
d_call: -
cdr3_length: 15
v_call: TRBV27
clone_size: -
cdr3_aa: CASSLWGYGNTEAFF
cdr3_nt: TGTGCCAGCAGTTTATGGGGGTATGGGAACACTGAAGCTTTCTTT

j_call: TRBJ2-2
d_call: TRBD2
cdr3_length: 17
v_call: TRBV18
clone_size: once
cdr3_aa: CASSPNSGGGCTGELFF
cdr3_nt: TGTGCCAGCTCACCAAATAGCGGGGGCGGGTGCACCGGGGAGCTGTTTTTT

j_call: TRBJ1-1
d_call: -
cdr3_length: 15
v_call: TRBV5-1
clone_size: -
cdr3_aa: CASSSRGRLDTEAFF
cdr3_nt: TGCGCCAGCAGCTCTCGAGGCCGGTTAGACACTGAAGCTTTCTTT

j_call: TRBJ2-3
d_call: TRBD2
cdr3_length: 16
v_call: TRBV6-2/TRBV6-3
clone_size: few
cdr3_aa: CASSRTSGTNTDTQYF
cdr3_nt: TGTGCCAGCAGTCGGACTAGCGGGACTAACACAGATACGCAGTATTTT

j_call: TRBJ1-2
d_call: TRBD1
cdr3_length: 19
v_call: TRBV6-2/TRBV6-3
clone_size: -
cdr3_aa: CASSYRRTGPATVGYGYTF
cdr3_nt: TGTGCCAGCAGTTACAGACGGACAGGGCCGGCGACGGTAGGCTATGGCTACACCTTC

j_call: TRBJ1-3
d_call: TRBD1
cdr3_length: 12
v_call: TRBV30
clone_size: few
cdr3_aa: CAWAGQGNTIYF
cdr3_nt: TGTGCCTGGGCGGGACAGGGAAACACCATATATTTT

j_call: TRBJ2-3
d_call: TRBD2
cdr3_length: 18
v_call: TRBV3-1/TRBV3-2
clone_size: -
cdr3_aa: CASSPRTGLAGSTDTQYF
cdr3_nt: TGTGCCAGCAGCCCGCGTACCGGACTAGCGGGGAGCACAGATACGCAGTATTTT

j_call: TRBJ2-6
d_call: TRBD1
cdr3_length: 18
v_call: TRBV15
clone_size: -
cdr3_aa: CATSRTRDSRSGANVLTF
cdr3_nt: TGTGCCACCAGCAGAACCCGGGACAGCCGCTCTGGGGCCAACGTCCTGACTTTC

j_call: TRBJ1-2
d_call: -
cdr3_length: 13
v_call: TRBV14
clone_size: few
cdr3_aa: CASSHTRSYGYTF
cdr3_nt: TGTGCCAGCAGCCATACGAGGTCCTATGGCTACACCTTC

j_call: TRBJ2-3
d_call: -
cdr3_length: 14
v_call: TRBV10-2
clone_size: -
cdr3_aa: CASSLDRHTDTQYF
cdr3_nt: TGCGCCAGCAGCCTGGACCGGCACACAGATACGCAGTATTTT

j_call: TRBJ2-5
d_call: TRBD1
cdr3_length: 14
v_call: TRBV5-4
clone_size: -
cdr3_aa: CASSSTGGRETQYF
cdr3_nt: TGTGCCAGCAGCTCAACAGGGGGCAGAGAGACCCAGTACTTC

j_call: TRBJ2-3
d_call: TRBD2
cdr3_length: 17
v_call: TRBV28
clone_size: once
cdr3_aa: CASSFQLAGGLKDTQYF
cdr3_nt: TGTGCCAGCAGTTTTCAACTAGCGGGGGGCCTCAAAGATACGCAGTATTTT

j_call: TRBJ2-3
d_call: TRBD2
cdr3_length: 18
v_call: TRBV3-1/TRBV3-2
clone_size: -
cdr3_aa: CASSQVGPLAGGTDTQYF
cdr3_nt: TGTGCCAGCAGCCAAGTTGGGCCCCTAGCGGGGGGCACAGATACGCAGTATTTT

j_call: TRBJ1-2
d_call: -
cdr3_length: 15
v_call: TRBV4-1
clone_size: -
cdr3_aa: CASRTLTNAQYGYTF
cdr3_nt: TGCGCCAGCAGAACCCTCACGAACGCCCAATATGGCTACACCTTC

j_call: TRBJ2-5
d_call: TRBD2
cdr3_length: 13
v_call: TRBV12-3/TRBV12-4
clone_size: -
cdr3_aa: CVSTSGVGETQYF
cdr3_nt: TGTGTTTCGACTAGCGGGGTTGGGGAGACCCAGTACTTC

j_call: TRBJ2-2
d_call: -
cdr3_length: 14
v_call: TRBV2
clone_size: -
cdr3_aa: CASLGREYTGELFF
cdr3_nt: TGTGCCAGCTTGGGCAGGGAGTACACCGGGGAGCTGTTTTTT

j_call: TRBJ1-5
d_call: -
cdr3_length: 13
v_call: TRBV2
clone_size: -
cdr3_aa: CASSRRGDQPQHF
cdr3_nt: TGTGCCAGCAGTCGACGTGGGGATCAGCCCCAGCATTTT

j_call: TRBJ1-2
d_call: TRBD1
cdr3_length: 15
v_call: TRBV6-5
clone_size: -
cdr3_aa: CASSYRGQGTYGYTF
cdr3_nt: TGTGCCAGCAGTTACAGGGGACAGGGAACCTATGGCTACACCTTC

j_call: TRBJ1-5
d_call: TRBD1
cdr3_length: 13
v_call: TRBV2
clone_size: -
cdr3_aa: CASSGTGDQPQHF
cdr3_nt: TGTGCCAGCAGTGGAACAGGGGATCAGCCCCAGCATTTT

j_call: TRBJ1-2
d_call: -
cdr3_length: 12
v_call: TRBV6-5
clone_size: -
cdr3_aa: CASSSGDYGYTF
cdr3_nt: TGTGCCAGCAGTTCAGGGGACTATGGCTACACCTTC

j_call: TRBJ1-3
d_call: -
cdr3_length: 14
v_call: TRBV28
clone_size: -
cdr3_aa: CASSRGSSGNTIYF
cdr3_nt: TGTGCCAGCAGCAGGGGATCCTCTGGAAACACCATATATTTT

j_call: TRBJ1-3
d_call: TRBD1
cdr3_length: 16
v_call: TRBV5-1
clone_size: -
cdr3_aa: CASSPGQLVSGNTIYF
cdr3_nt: TGCGCCAGCAGCCCGGGACAGCTGGTATCTGGAAACACCATATATTTT

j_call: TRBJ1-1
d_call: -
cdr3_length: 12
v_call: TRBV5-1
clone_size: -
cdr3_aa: CASSGDNTEAFF
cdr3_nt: TGCGCCAGCAGCGGGGATAACACTGAAGCTTTCTTT

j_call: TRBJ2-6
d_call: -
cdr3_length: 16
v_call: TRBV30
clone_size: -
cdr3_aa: CAWSQTGSSGANVLTF
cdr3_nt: TGTGCCTGGAGTCAGACAGGATCTTCTGGGGCCAACGTCCTGACTTTC

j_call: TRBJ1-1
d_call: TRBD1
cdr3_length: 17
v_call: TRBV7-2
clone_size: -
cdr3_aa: CASSLRTRTGVYTEAFF
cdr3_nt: TGTGCCAGCAGCCTAAGAACCCGGACAGGGGTCTACACTGAAGCTTTCTTT